This is a list of T cell receptor beta chains from one sample in a study of blood T cell repertoires in COVID-19. The repertoire was sequenced with immunoSEQ multiplex PCR; TCRdb's copy has only in-frame clones and lacks some. The sample has around 310,000 clones, just under 90% seen once. Sequencing was performed on PBMCs or T cells enriched from blood (not recorded which). The source of these receptors is a woman aged 30 to 39 who had recovered from COVID-19. CDR3s include the opening cysteine and the closing phenylalanine or tryptophan. A D gene is named only where the DNA matches it firmly. Clone size is stated in some rows and not others, as once, few, many or a class when expanded.

j_gene	d_gene	v_gene	abundance	CDR3nt	CDR3aa
TRBJ2-1	TRBD1	TRBV9	-	TGTGCCAGCAGCGTTATGGGACAGGGATACAATGAGCAGTTCTTC	CASSVMGQGYNEQFF
TRBJ1-4	TRBD1	TRBV29-1	-	TGCAGCGGATCTCGGACAGGGCACAATGAAAAACTGTTTTTT	CSGSRTGHNEKLFF
TRBJ2-1	-	TRBV28	-	TGTGCCAGCAGTGCCCTTACAAGATCCTACAATGAGCAGTTCTTC	CASSALTRSYNEQFF
TRBJ1-2	-	TRBV7-9	-	TGTGCCAGCAGCTTAGCCAGGGCAGACTATGGCTACACCTTC	CASSLARADYGYTF
TRBJ1-1	TRBD1	TRBV5-4	-	TGTGCCAGCAGCCGGAGGGACAGGGGTGAAGCTTTCTTT	CASSRRDRGEAFF
TRBJ2-4	-	TRBV11-2	-	TGTGCCAGCAGCACAGGGCTAGCCAAAAACATTCAGTACTTC	CASSTGLAKNIQYF
TRBJ2-5	-	TRBV15	-	TGTGCCACCAGCAGAGACAGGGGGGAAGAGACCCAGTACTTC	CATSRDRGEETQYF
TRBJ2-3	-	TRBV21-1	once	TGTGCCAGCAGCAAAGGGGGGACTAGCGGGAGCTCAGATACGCAGTATTTT	CASSKGGTSGSSDTQYF
TRBJ2-7	-	TRBV28	-	TGTGCCAGCAGTTTAGGGGGGAGTCCGTTCCACGAGCAGTACTTC	CASSLGGSPFHEQYF
TRBJ1-1	-	TRBV7-9	-	TGTGCCAGCAGTCCCCCTCACAGGCCCAGCCCGCCCGAAGCTTTCTTT	CASSPPHRPSPPEAFF
TRBJ2-7	-	TRBV28	-	TGTGCCAGCAGCTTTGCCCCACAGGGATCCTACGAGCAGTACTTC	CASSFAPQGSYEQYF
TRBJ2-1	TRBD2	TRBV4-2	-	TGTGCCAGCAGCCAAGATATGGAAGCGGGAAGGGATGAGCAGTTCTTC	CASSQDMEAGRDEQFF
TRBJ1-6	-	TRBV18	-	TGTGCCAGCTCACCAGGAATTGGGAGTTCACCCCTCCACTTT	CASSPGIGSSPLHF
TRBJ2-1	TRBD1	TRBV5-1	-	TGCGCCAGCAGCCTTATTACAGGACAGGGCTACCGCAGCTCCTACAATGAGCAGTTCTTC	CASSLITGQGYRSSYNEQFF
TRBJ2-5	-	TRBV13	-	TGTGCCAGCAGCTCAGCCCAGGGAAGACAAGAGACCCAGTACTTC	CASSSAQGRQETQYF
TRBJ1-2	-	TRBV10-3	-	TGTGCCATCAGCGCTCTGGGCGATGGCTACACCTTC	CAISALGDGYTF
TRBJ2-5	-	TRBV4-1	-	TGCGCCAGCAGCCAAGATGAGGGAAGAGAGACCCAGTACTTC	CASSQDEGRETQYF
TRBJ2-7	-	TRBV10-3	-	TGTGCCATCAGGGCCCGGGACACTCCCTACGAGCAGTACTTC	CAIRARDTPYEQYF
TRBJ1-1	-	TRBV16	once	TGTGCCAGCAGCCTTAAATCAGGGGTTAACACTGAAGCTTTCTTT	CASSLKSGVNTEAFF
TRBJ2-1	TRBD1	TRBV7-2	-	TGTGCCAGCAGCCCAGGACAGGGGGTGAGGAATGAGCAGTTCTTC	CASSPGQGVRNEQFF
TRBJ2-7	TRBD2	TRBV28	-	TGTGCCAGCAGCTTGTCGGGACTAGCGAGTGAGCAGTACTTC	CASSLSGLASEQYF
TRBJ2-5	TRBD1	TRBV6-5	-	TGTGCCAGCAGTTACTCTACAGGGGCGCAAGAGACCCAGTACTTC	CASSYSTGAQETQYF
TRBJ2-7	TRBD2	TRBV7-4	-	TGTGCCAGCAGCCTAATCCGGAGGACTAGCGGGAGCTTCATCCCCTACGAGCAGTACTTC	CASSLIRRTSGSFIPYEQYF
TRBJ2-7	TRBD2	TRBV5-1	-	TGCGCCAGCAGCAGCGGGGGGTATCCCTACGAGCAGTACTTC	CASSSGGYPYEQYF
TRBJ1-2	TRBD1	TRBV11-2	-	TGTGCCAGCTCCTTTGGTGGTAGGGACAGGGATGGCTACACCTTC	CASSFGGRDRDGYTF
TRBJ1-5	-	TRBV5-1	-	TGCGCCAGCAGCTTCCCGGGACACCCCAGCAATCAGCCCCAGCATTTT	CASSFPGHPSNQPQHF
TRBJ2-7	-	TRBV27	few	TGTGCCAGCAGTTCCTCCTCCTACGAGCAGTACTTC	CASSSSSYEQYF
TRBJ1-2	-	TRBV10-3	-	TGTGCCATCAGTGGGGCAGGGGCCGACTATGGCTACACCTTC	CAISGAGADYGYTF
TRBJ2-1	TRBD1	TRBV10-3	-	TGTGCCATCAGCGGAGGACAGGGCTCCTACAATGAGCAGTTCTTC	CAISGGQGSYNEQFF
TRBJ2-7	TRBD1	TRBV6-5	-	TGTGCCAGCAGCAGAACCACAGGGGGCTCTTACGAGCAGTACTTC	CASSRTTGGSYEQYF
TRBJ2-7	-	TRBV2	few	TGTGCCAGCAGTACCGACAGGACTAGTCCCTACGAGCAGTACTTC	CASSTDRTSPYEQYF
TRBJ2-7	-	TRBV6-2/TRBV6-3	-	TGTGCCAGCAGTGACTCGATGAGCCTAAACGAGCAGTACTTC	CASSDSMSLNEQYF
TRBJ2-5	-	TRBV12-3/TRBV12-4	-	TGTGCCAGCAGTTTACTTTCCGAGACCCAGTACTTC	CASSLLSETQYF
TRBJ2-5	TRBD1	TRBV9	-	TGTGCCAGCAGCGTAGGGACAGGGGGCGGCCAAGAGACCCAGTACTTC	CASSVGTGGGQETQYF
TRBJ1-4	TRBD1	TRBV24-1	-	TGTGCCACCAGTGATCCAAAGACAGGGGGGGAAAAACTGTTTTTT	CATSDPKTGGEKLFF
TRBJ1-1	-	TRBV2	-	TGTGCCAGCCTAGCCGTGTCTGAAGCTTTCTTT	CASLAVSEAFF
TRBJ1-4	-	TRBV28	-	TGTGCCAGCAGTGAATCAGGTTCCAACCGGGGGAATGAAAAACTGTTTTTT	CASSESGSNRGNEKLFF
TRBJ2-1	-	TRBV19	-	TGTGCCAGTAGTACCCTGACTAGTTCCTACAATGAGCAGTTCTTC	CASSTLTSSYNEQFF
TRBJ1-4	-	TRBV6-6	-	TGTGCCAGCAGACAAGGACAGAATGAAAAACTGTTTTTT	CASRQGQNEKLFF
TRBJ2-7	TRBD1	TRBV5-1	few	TGCGCCAGCAGCTATAAGACAGGGGTCTACGAGCAGTACTTC	CASSYKTGVYEQYF
TRBJ1-1	TRBD1	TRBV6-5	once	TGTGCCAGCAGTTACACGAAGGGGGCGGTGAACACTGAAGCTTTCTTT	CASSYTKGAVNTEAFF
TRBJ1-1	-	TRBV7-9	-	TGTGCCAGCAGCCCAGGGGCTAGCGGCACTGAAGCTTTCTTT	CASSPGASGTEAFF
TRBJ2-2	TRBD2	TRBV9	-	TGTGCCAGCAGCGGAACCGGGACTAGCGTGTTGACCGGGGAGCTGTTTTTT	CASSGTGTSVLTGELFF
TRBJ2-7	-	TRBV28	-	TGTGCCAGCAGATCCACAGGGTCCTACGAGCAGTACTTC	CASRSTGSYEQYF
TRBJ2-3	TRBD2	TRBV18	-	TGTGCCAGCTCACCACCGGGACTAATGACAGATACGCAGTATTTT	CASSPPGLMTDTQYF
TRBJ1-2	-	TRBV19	-	TGTGCCAGTACGGGGGTCATGCGGAAAGACTATGGCTACACCTTC	CASTGVMRKDYGYTF
TRBJ1-2	TRBD1	TRBV28	-	TGTGCCAGCAGTTTACTCGGGACAGATGGCTACACCTTC	CASSLLGTDGYTF
TRBJ1-2	TRBD1	TRBV29-1	-	TGCAGCGTTGATGGCACAGGGGGCCCATACTATGGCTACACCTTC	CSVDGTGGPYYGYTF
TRBJ1-6	-	TRBV3-1/TRBV3-2	-	TGTGCCAGCAGCCACGGGACTTCCTATAATTCACCCCTCCACTTT	CASSHGTSYNSPLHF
TRBJ2-1	-	TRBV28	-	TGTGCCAGCAGTTTAGAGGTCGGGAAGGGATGGTTCTTC	CASSLEVGKGWFF
TRBJ2-7	TRBD2	TRBV7-8	-	TGTGCCAGCAGCGCCTTACTAGCGGGAGAAGGTATCTACGAGCAGTACTTC	CASSALLAGEGIYEQYF
TRBJ1-2	-	TRBV2	-	TGTGCCAGCTCTGGAGGCCCTTCCTATGGCTACACCTTC	CASSGGPSYGYTF
TRBJ2-2	TRBD2	TRBV27	-	TGTGCCAGCAGTTTTGGTCTAGCGGGAGCGGGGGAGCTGTTTTTT	CASSFGLAGAGELFF
TRBJ1-1	TRBD1	TRBV5-1	-	TGCGCCAGCAGACAACAGGGGGCTACGGGGACTGAAGCTTTCTTT	CASRQQGATGTEAFF
TRBJ2-3	TRBD2	TRBV30	-	TGTGCCTGGAGTGGGGGGACTAGCGGGAGGGAAAATACGCAGTATTTT	CAWSGGTSGRENTQYF
TRBJ2-2	TRBD2	TRBV5-4	-	TGTGCCAGCAACTTCGCGGGAGGCACCGGGGAGCTGTTTTTT	CASNFAGGTGELFF
TRBJ1-1	TRBD1	TRBV6-5	-	TGTGCCAGCCGGACAGGGGGGCCGCGCACTGAAGCTTTCTTT	CASRTGGPRTEAFF
TRBJ1-5	-	TRBV6-1	-	TGTGCCAGCAGTGAAAGACAGGTGGATCAGCCCCAGCATTTT	CASSERQVDQPQHF
TRBJ2-1	-	TRBV21-1	-	TGTGCCAGCAGCAAAGGGGGGCTAAGAGAGCTAGCGGGAAATGAAACGTACAATGAGCAGTTCTTC	CASSKGGLRELAGNETYNEQFF
TRBJ1-2	-	TRBV29-1	-	TGCAGCGTTGAGAAGGGGTCCGGTGGCTACACCTTC	CSVEKGSGGYTF